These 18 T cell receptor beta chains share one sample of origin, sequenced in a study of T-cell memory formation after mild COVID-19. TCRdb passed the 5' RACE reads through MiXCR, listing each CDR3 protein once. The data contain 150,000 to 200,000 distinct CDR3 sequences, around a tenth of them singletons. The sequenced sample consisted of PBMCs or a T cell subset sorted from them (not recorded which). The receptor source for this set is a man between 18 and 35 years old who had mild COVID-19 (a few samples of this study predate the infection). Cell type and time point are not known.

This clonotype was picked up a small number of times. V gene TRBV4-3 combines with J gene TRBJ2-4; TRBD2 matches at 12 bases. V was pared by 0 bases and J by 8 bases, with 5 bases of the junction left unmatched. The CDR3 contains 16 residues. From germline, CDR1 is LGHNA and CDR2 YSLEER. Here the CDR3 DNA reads TGCGCCAGCAGCCAAGATGCTAGCGGGGGGGGTGACATTCAGTACTTC. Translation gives CASSQDASGGGDIQYF.

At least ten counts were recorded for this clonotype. The CDR3 reads CASRSRGRPDTQYF. The CDR3 coding sequence is TGTGCCAGCAGGAGCAGGGGGCGTCCAGATACGCAGTATTTT. This chain links TRBV12-3 or TRBV12-4 with TRBJ2-3; 8 bases fit TRBD1. The CDR3 is 14 amino acids. V shed 6 bases, J shed 4 bases, and the junction held 6 bases outside the gene matches.

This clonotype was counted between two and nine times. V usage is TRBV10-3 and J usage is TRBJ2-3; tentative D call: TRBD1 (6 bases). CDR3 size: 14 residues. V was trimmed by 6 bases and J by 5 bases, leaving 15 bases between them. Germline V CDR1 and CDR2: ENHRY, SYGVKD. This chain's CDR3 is CAIRRRGDGDTQYF. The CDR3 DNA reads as TGTGCCATCAGGCGCAGGGGAGACGGAGATACGCAGTATTTT.

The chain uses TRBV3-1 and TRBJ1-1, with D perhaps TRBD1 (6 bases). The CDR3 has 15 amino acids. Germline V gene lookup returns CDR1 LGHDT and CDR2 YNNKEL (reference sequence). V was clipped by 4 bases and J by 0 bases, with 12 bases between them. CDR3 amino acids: CASSPGQLLNTEAFF. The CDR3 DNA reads TGTGCCAGCAGCCCCGGACAGCTCTTGAACACTGAAGCTTTCTTT.

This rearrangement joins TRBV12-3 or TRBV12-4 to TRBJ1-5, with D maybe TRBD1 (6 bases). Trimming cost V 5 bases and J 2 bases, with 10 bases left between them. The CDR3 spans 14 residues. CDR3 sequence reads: CASSRPGGNQPQHF. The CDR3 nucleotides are TGTGCCAGCAGTCGTCCAGGGGGCAATCAGCCCCAGCATTTT.

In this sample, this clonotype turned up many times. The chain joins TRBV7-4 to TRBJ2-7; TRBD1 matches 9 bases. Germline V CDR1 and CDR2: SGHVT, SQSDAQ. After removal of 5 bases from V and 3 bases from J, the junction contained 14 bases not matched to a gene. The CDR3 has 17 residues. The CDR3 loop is CASSQRDRVCKSYEQYF. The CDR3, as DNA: TGTGCCAGCAGCCAACGGGACAGGGTATGCAAAAGCTACGAGCAGTACTTC.

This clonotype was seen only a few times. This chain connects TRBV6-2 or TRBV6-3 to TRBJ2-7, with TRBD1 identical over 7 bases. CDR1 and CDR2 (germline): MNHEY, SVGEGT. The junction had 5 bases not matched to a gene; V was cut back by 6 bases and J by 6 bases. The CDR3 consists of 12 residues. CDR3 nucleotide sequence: TGTGCCAGCAGCAAGGACAGGTCCGAGCAGTACTTC. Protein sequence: CASSKDRSEQYF.

The CDR3 region has the DNA TGTGCCAGCAGCCGAGGGACCTTCAATGGCAATCAGCCCCAGCATTTT. Encoded protein: CASSRGTFNGNQPQHF. V gene TRBV5-5 combines with J gene TRBJ1-5, with D possibly being TRBD1 (5 bases). Per germline, CDR1 SGHKS and CDR2 YYEKEE (reference sequence). The CDR3 spans 16 residues. V lost 4 bases and J 2 bases, leaving 16 bases between the germline ends.

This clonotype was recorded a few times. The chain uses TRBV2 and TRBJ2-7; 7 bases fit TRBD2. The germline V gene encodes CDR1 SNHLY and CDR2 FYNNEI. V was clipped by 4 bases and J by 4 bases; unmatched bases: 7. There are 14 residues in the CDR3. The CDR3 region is CASSVDGGKYEQYV. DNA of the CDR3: TGTGCCAGCAGTGTAGACGGGGGGAAATACGAGCAGTACGTC.

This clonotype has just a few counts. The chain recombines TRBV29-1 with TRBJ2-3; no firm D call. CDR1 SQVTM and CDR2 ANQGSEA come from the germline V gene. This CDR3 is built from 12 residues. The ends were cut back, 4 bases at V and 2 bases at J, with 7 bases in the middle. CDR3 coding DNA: TGCAGCGTTGGTCTCCACACAGATACGCAGTATTTT. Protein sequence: CSVGLHTDTQYF.

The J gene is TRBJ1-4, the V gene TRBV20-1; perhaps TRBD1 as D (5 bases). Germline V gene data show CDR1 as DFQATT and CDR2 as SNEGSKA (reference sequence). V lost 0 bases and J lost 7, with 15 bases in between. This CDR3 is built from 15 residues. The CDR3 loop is CSARDRGQGPEKLFF. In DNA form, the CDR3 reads TGCAGTGCTAGAGATCGTGGGCAGGGTCCTGAAAAACTGTTTTTT.

DNA for the CDR3: TGCAGCGTTTTCCTTAACTATGGCTACACCTTC. This gives the protein CSVFLNYGYTF. The chain is built from TRBV29-1 and TRBJ1-2; D is uncertain. Trimming left V 5 bases short and J 1 base short, with 5 bases between. This CDR3 spans 11 amino acids. Germline-derived CDR1 and CDR2 are SQVTM and ANQGSEA.

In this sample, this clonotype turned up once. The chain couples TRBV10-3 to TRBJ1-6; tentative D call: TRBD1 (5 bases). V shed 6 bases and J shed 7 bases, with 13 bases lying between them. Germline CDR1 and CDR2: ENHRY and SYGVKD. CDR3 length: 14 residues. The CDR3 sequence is CAIRPVQGNSPLHF. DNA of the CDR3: TGTGCCATCAGGCCTGTGCAGGGAAATTCACCCCTCCACTTT.

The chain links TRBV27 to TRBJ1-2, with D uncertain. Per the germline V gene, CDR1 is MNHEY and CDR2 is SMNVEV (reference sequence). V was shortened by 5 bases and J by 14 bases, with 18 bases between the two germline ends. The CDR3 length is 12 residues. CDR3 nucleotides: TGTGCCAGCAGTACCCTTTCCGGGTCGCCTACCTTC. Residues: CASSTLSGSPTF.

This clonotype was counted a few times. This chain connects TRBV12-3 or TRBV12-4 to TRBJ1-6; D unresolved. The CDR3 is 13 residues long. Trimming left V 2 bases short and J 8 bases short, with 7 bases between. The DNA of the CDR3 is TGTGCCAGCAGTTTAAGGGATTATTCACCCCTCCACTTT. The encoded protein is CASSLRDYSPLHF.

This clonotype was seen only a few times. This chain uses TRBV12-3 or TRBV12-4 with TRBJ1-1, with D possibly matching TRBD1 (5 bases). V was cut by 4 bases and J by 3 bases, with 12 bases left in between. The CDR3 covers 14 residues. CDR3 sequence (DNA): TGTGCCAGCAGTTCCCGGGACGGACACACTGAAGCTTTCTTT. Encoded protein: CASSSRDGHTEAFF.

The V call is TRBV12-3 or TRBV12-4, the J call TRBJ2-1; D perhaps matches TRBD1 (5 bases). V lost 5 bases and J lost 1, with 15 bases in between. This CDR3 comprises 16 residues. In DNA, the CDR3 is TGTGCCAGCAGTCATATCAACAAGGGGTCCTACAATGAGCAGTTCTTC. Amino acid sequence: CASSHINKGSYNEQFF.

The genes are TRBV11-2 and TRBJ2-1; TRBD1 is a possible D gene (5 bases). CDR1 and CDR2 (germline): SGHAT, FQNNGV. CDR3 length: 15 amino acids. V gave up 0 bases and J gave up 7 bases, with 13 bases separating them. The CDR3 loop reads CASSLEGAGQNEQFF. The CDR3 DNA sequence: TGTGCCAGCAGCTTAGAAGGGGCCGGTCAAAATGAGCAGTTCTTC. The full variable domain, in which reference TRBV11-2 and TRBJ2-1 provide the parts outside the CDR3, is EAGVAQSPRYKIIEKRQSVAFWCNPISGHATLYWYQQILGQGPKLLIQFQNNGVVDDSQLPKDRFSAERLKGVDSTLKIQPAKLEDSAVYLCASSLEGAGQNEQFFGPGTRLTVL.